This T cell receptor (beta chain) was sequenced in a study of T cells in localized non-small cell lung cancer. V was clipped by 4 bases and J by 4 bases; unmatched bases: 9. Germline V gene data show CDR1 as MDHEN and CDR2 as SYDVKM. The CDR3 loop spans 15 amino acids. Only in-frame clones appear in the TCRdb table, and some are missing; sequencing was by immunoSEQ multiplex PCR. This sample has 75,000 to 95,000 clones, with 80% found just once. The sample was PBMCs, taken before any cancer treatment. The TCR originated in a man aged 40-75 years with stage II squamous cell lung carcinoma. The V and J genes are TRBV28 and TRBJ1-2, with 7 bases matching TRBD1. The CDR3 nucleotides are TGTGCCAGCAGTTCGCGAGGGACAGAGGGCTATGGCTACACCTTC. It translates to CASSSRGTEGYGYTF.